Included here is one TCR beta chain sequence, with context. Its antigen is still unknown. An end of the junction differs from the germline gene, which may be a read error. Co-extracted RNA and DNA came from 20-30 mg of unsorted bulk tissue. Reverse transcription of about 500 ng total RNA with a constant-region primer produced TCR beta cDNA. Libraries of TCR beta came from three nested multiplex PCR rounds with slightly modified ARM-PCR. Both of the initial two PCR rounds ran for around 9 cycles and employed TRBV1-TRBV30 forward primers alongside a C-beta reverse primer. TCRdb reprocessed the multiplex PCR reads via MiXCR and lists one record per CDR3 protein. The sample records around 21,000 distinct CDR3 sequences, roughly 72% being singletons. Germline-derived CDR1 and CDR2 are MGHRA and YSYEKL. The CDR3 extends over 15 amino acids. The source of the sample is a study of tumor-infiltrating lymphocytes in primary liver carcinoma. About the study: Each sample had roughly 3.5 to 8 million productive TCRbeta reads regardless of tissue type.

Overall study findings and caveats: Tumor region pairs shared more overlap than did tumor-adjacent and tumor-blood pairs. The 250 largest clones made up significantly more of tumor than blood repertoires (p = 0.039).

The rearrangement joins TRBV4-1 to TRBJ1-6; D gene uncertain. The sequenced material came from liver tumor tissue from sampling region 1. Subset specified: tumor region T1, superior pole. The receptor comes from a man in his forties with primary liver carcinoma and hepatitis B virus infection. CDR3 sequence: CASSQVRISDSPLHF. CDR3 DNA: TGCGCCAGCAGTCAAGTTCGGATTTCGGATTCACCCCTCCACTTT.